The 20 T cell receptor beta chains below were found in one sample sequenced in a study of siplizumab effects on memory and regulatory T cells (dated by TCRdb to the late 2010s). Libraries were built with the immunoSEQ multiplex PCR assay. TCRdb mirrors the immuneACCESS table, restricted to in-frame sequences. Some clones are absent from its copies; in checked studies, under half trace to an unresolved V gene, and the reason for the others is unknown. The sample yields roughly 100,000 clones; 93% were counted once. The ten largest clones capture 0.55% to 0.7% of the sample. Material for sequencing was Tregs sorted from blood. These receptors were collected from a human donor in good health.

The rearrangement links TRBV18 to TRBJ1-5; the D is unclear. Germline V lookup: CDR1 KGHSH, CDR2 LQKENI. V lost 2 bases to trimming and J lost 0 bases, with 11 bases between them. The length of the CDR3 is 16 residues. The chain's CDR3 is CASSPSWANSNQPQHF. The CDR3 coding sequence is TGTGCCAGCTCACCATCGTGGGCTAATAGCAATCAGCCCCAGCATTTT. The entire variable domain, with the rest obtained from reference TRBV18 and TRBJ1-5, is as follows: NAGVMQNPRHLVRRRGQEARLRCSPMKGHSHVYWYRQLPEEGLKFMVYLQKENIIDESGMPKERFSAEFPKEGPSILRIQQVVRGDSAAYFCASSPSWANSNQPQHFGDGTRLSIL.

To note about this clone: The junction departs from the called germline gene at one end, perhaps through a read error. V is TRBV7-9 and J is TRBJ1-6; D not certain. The CDR3 runs 17 residues. Looked up from germline, CDR1 is SEHNR and CDR2 is FQNEAQ (reference sequence). CDR3 coding DNA: TGTGCCATCAGCAGACGGCCCAGAACTAACTATAATTCACCCCTCCACTTT. Its protein is CAISRRPRTNYNSPLHF.

The J gene is TRBJ1-1, the V gene TRBV6-5; maybe TRBD1 (5 bases). The length of the CDR3 is 16 residues. Per the germline V gene, CDR1 is MNHEY and CDR2 is SVGAGI. The V gene lost 4 bases and the J gene lost 9 bases, with 24 bases spanning the gap. CDR3 loop: CASSSRRGTGTDKAFF. DNA for the CDR3: TGTGCCAGCAGTTCCCGGAGAGGAACCGGGACGGATAAAGCTTTCTTT.

The rearrangement links TRBV5-4 to TRBJ1-1; 7 bases are a match to TRBD1. CDR3 length equals 17 residues. Trimming removed 0 bases from V and 1 base from J; junction bases left unmatched: 9. Germline CDR1 reads SGHNT; CDR2 reads YYREEE (reference sequence). The CDR3 spells CASSLGPNRQGNTEAFF. The CDR3 DNA is TGTGCCAGCAGCTTGGGACCCAACCGACAGGGGAACACTGAAGCTTTCTTT.

This rearrangement joins TRBV15 to TRBJ2-5; a possible D gene is TRBD2 (5 bases). With 1 base removed from V and 4 bases from J, the gap between germline ends came to 10 bases. The germline V gene has CDR1 LNHNV and CDR2 YYDKDF (reference sequence). This CDR3 has 14 amino acids. CDR3 amino acids: CATSRVVEGETQYF. The CDR3, as DNA: TGTGCCACCAGCAGAGTTGTAGAGGGAGAGACCCAGTACTTC.

The V gene is TRBV7-8, the J gene TRBJ2-5; D is ambiguous. The CDR3 spans 11 residues. Germline CDR1 SGHVS, CDR2 FQNEAQ. V shed 5 bases and J shed 6 bases, with 7 bases lying between them. The CDR3 region has the DNA TGTGCCAGCAGCCCGCGAAAGACCCAGTACTTC. Translation: CASSPRKTQYF.

The gene calls are TRBV4-2 and TRBJ2-7, with 7 bases that match TRBD2. Trimming removed 3 bases from V and 3 bases from J; junction bases left unmatched: 11. Germline-derived CDR1 and CDR2 are LGHNA and YNFKEQ. The CDR3 sequence is 16 residues long. The CDR3 spells CASSQGGVGTNYEQYF. DNA for the CDR3: TGTGCCAGCAGCCAGGGGGGGGTTGGGACCAACTACGAGCAGTACTTC.

The rearrangement links TRBV5-1 to TRBJ2-5; perhaps TRBD2 as D (5 bases). V was shortened by 0 bases and J by 0 bases, with 15 bases between the two germline ends. The CDR3 sequence is 17 residues long. Germline V lookup: CDR1 SGHRS, CDR2 YFSETQ. The CDR3 protein is CASSLAQTWRYQETQYF. In DNA, the CDR3 is TGCGCCAGCAGCTTGGCCCAAACGTGGAGGTACCAAGAGACCCAGTACTTC.

This clone was detected only once. J is TRBJ2-1 and V is TRBV11-3, with 11 bases fitting TRBD2. The CDR3 contains 16 residues. V gave up 5 bases and J gave up 5 bases; unmatched junction bases: 8. Germline V gives CDR1 SGHNT, CDR2 YENEEA. DNA of the CDR3: TGTGCCAGCAGCCTAAGGACTAGCGGGTTACACAATGAGCAGTTCTTC. Translation gives CASSLRTSGLHNEQFF.

This clone was picked up one time. The gene calls are TRBV18 and TRBJ2-6; D gene ambiguous. Germline V gene lookup returns CDR1 KGHSH and CDR2 LQKENI. CDR3 length: 13 residues. The V gene lost 3 bases and the J gene lost 6 bases, with 6 bases spanning the gap. CDR3 bases: TGTGCCAGCTCACCCTCCGAGGCCAACGTCCTGACTTTC. This codes for CASSPSEANVLTF.

The rearrangement joins TRBV7-9 to TRBJ1-4, with D possibly being TRBD1 (5 bases). There are 15 residues in the CDR3. V was shortened by 5 bases and J by 5 bases, with 15 bases between the two germline ends. Germline loops: CDR1 SEHNR, CDR2 FQNEAQ (reference sequence). The CDR3 region is CASSRRGDPNEKLFF. The CDR3 nucleotides read TGTGCCAGCAGCCGGAGGGGAGACCCGAATGAAAAACTGTTTTTT.

In DNA form, the CDR3 reads TGTGCCAGCTCACCCCTAGACAGGTACAATGAGCAGTTCTTC. Translated, it gives CASSPLDRYNEQFF. The chain is built from TRBV18 and TRBJ2-1, with a possible D match to TRBD1 (6 bases). The CDR3 has 14 residues. Deletions cut 3 bases from V and 4 bases from J, with 10 bases between. Germline V gene data show CDR1 as KGHSH and CDR2 as LQKENI.

The rearrangement links TRBV10-1 to TRBJ2-5; D remains unclear. The V gene lost 3 bases and the J gene lost 0 bases, with 5 bases spanning the gap. The germline gives CDR1 WNHNN, CDR2 SYGVQD (reference sequence). The CDR3 contains 13 residues. CDR3 residues: CASSELYQETQYF. The CDR3 DNA reads TGCGCCAGCAGTGAACTGTACCAAGAGACCCAGTACTTC.

The genes are TRBV25-1 and TRBJ2-7; D is unresolved. The CDR3 spans 14 residues. The germline V gene encodes CDR1 MGHDK and CDR2 SYGVNS. Between the trimmed V and J ends, which lost 5 bases and 0 bases, there was a span of 11 bases. The CDR3: CASSRPGSSYEQYF. The DNA for the CDR3 is TGTGCCAGCAGTCGGCCGGGCAGCTCCTACGAGCAGTACTTC.

The chain combines TRBV2 with TRBJ1-2; 7 nucleotides agree with TRBD1. V shed 10 bases, J shed 2 bases, and the junction held 4 bases outside the gene matches. The CDR3 loop spans 12 amino acids. Germline loops: CDR1 SNHLY, CDR2 FYNNEI. The CDR3 loop reads CANSDRNYGYTF. The CDR3 DNA follows: TGTGCCAATTCGGACAGGAACTATGGCTACACCTTC. Using reference TRBV2 and TRBJ1-2 for the parts outside the CDR3, the full variable domain is EPEVTQTPSHQVTQMGQEVILRCVPISNHLYFYWYRQILGQKVEFLVSFYNNEISEKSEIFDDQFSVERPDGSNFTLKIRSTKLEDSAMYFCANSDRNYGYTFGSGTRLTVV.

With regard to this clone: One end of the junction is discordant with germline, which a read error may explain. The chain is built from TRBV20-1 and TRBJ1-2; D is unresolved. This CDR3 spans 11 amino acids. CDR1 is DFQATT and CDR2 is SNEGSKA in the germline V gene (reference sequence). CDR3 DNA: TGCAGTGTTAGAGAGCCCCGAGGCTACACCTTC. Translated: CSVREPRGYTF.

V gene TRBV6-6 combines with J gene TRBJ2-5; TRBD2 is a possible D gene (6 bases). This CDR3 comprises 14 residues. The V end lost 4 bases, the J end lost 5 bases, and 14 bases lay between the germline ends. CDR1 MNHNY and CDR2 SVGAGI come from the germline V gene (reference sequence). The chain's CDR3 is CASSSRAGRETQYF. The CDR3 DNA sequence: TGTGCCAGCAGTTCCCGAGCGGGTAGGGAGACCCAGTACTTC.

The gene calls are TRBV2 and TRBJ1-5; possibly TRBD1 for D (6 bases). CDR3 length: 14 residues. Germline V gene sequence: CDR1 SNHLY, CDR2 FYNNEI. Trimming removed 5 bases from V and 1 base from J, with 9 bases in between. The CDR3 DNA sequence: TGTGCCAGCAGTCCTACAGGGAGCAATCAGCCCCAGCATTTT. Translated, it gives CASSPTGSNQPQHF. The full variable domain, with the rest looked up from reference TRBV2 and TRBJ1-5, is EPEVTQTPSHQVTQMGQEVILRCVPISNHLYFYWYRQILGQKVEFLVSFYNNEISEKSEIFDDQFSVERPDGSNFTLKIRSTKLEDSAMYFCASSPTGSNQPQHFGDGTRLSIL.

This chain links TRBV5-1 with TRBJ2-7; perhaps TRBD1 as D (5 bases). V dropped 0 bases and J dropped 2 bases, with 15 bases sitting between them. Germline V lookup: CDR1 SGHRS, CDR2 YFSETQ. This CDR3 contains 16 residues. The CDR3 nucleotides are TGCGCCAGCAGCTTGGGTACAGGACGGCCTACCTACGAGCAGTACTTC. As protein: CASSLGTGRPTYEQYF.

This clone was counted once. V is TRBV18 and J is TRBJ2-3, with D perhaps matching TRBD1 or TRBD2 (5 bases each). This CDR3 region has 15 residues. V lost 5 bases, J lost 0 bases, and 12 bases lay in between. The V gene's germline CDR1 is KGHSH and CDR2 LQKENI. This chain's CDR3 is CASSKRDLSTDTQYF. The CDR3 DNA sequence: TGTGCCAGCTCAAAACGGGACCTGAGCACAGATACGCAGTATTTT.